Listed here are 11 T cell receptor beta chains from one sample, sequenced in a study of T cell repertoires in cytomegalovirus infection. Via MiXCR, TCRdb re-called the reads, giving one row per CDR3 protein. The data show around 130,000 distinct CDR3 sequences, 7% to 10% seen once. The sample consisted of PBMCs. These receptors all stem from a human donor in good health (CMV status not recorded). Some clones in this sample may be carry-over from other donors' samples.

This clonotype was seen ten or more times. Sequence at one end of the junction differs from germline and may be a read error. J is TRBJ1-3 and V is TRBV7-2, with D unclear. The CDR3 totals 14 residues. The V gene's germline CDR1 is SGHTA and CDR2 FQGNSA. This CDR3 reads CASNLERSGNTIYF. For the CDR3, the DNA is TGTGCCAGCAACTTAGAGAGGTCGGGAAACACCATATATTTT.

This clonotype has ten or more counts. The genes are TRBV7-2 and TRBJ2-5; no clear D gene. V lost 5 bases and J 2 bases, leaving 6 bases between the germline ends. The CDR3 contains 12 residues. Germline CDR1 reads SGHTA; CDR2 reads FQGNSA. The CDR3 DNA is TGTGCCAGCAGCCGGCCGCAAGAGACCCAGTACTTC. This encodes CASSRPQETQYF.

Only a few counts were recorded for this clonotype. The chain links TRBV25-1 to TRBJ1-2; D is unresolved. V lost 3 bases to trimming and J lost 2 bases, with 10 bases between them. The V gene's germline CDR1 is MGHDK and CDR2 SYGVNS. The CDR3 is 14 residues long. The CDR3 coding sequence is TGTGCCAGCAGTGAGTGGTCCATCAACTATGGCTACACCTTC. Protein: CASSEWSINYGYTF.

Only a few counts were recorded for this clonotype. The chain employs TRBV18 and TRBJ1-2; 9 nucleotides align to TRBD1. V gave up 0 bases and J gave up 8 bases; unmatched junction bases: 7. CDR1 KGHSH and CDR2 LQKENI come from the germline V gene. The CDR3 covers 15 residues. CDR3 protein: CASSPPGQGGRGYTF. CDR3 sequence (DNA): TGTGCCAGCTCACCACCGGGACAGGGAGGAAGAGGCTACACCTTC.

This clonotype has a count of ten or more. The chain combines TRBV14 with TRBJ2-3; 7 nucleotides line up with TRBD2. With V trimmed by 0 bases and J by 5 bases, 11 bases remained unmatched. The CDR3 sequence is 17 residues long. The germline V gene has CDR1 SGHDN and CDR2 FVKESK. Here the CDR3 DNA reads TGTGCCAGCAGCCAAGATTTCGATGGGGGAGGGAGAGATACGCAGTATTTT. Amino acids: CASSQDFDGGGRDTQYF.

This clonotype occurred many times. The J gene is TRBJ1-5, the V gene TRBV15; D gene ambiguous. The CDR3 length is 15 residues. Looked up from germline, CDR1 is LNHNV and CDR2 is YYDKDF (reference sequence). V was shortened by 0 bases and J by 8 bases, with 14 bases between the two germline ends. CDR3 in amino acids: CATSRDPRPEEPQHF. The DNA for the CDR3 is TGTGCCACCAGCAGAGATCCCCGACCTGAGGAGCCCCAGCATTTT.

This chain links TRBV2 with TRBJ1-2; D is uncertain. Trimming removed 3 bases at V and 7 bases at J, with 15 bases between. The CDR3 length is 14 residues. Germline V CDR1 and CDR2: SNHLY, FYNNEI. CDR3 amino acids: CASSDRADGSGYTF. The CDR3 DNA reads as TGTGCCAGCAGTGATCGTGCAGACGGGTCTGGCTACACCTTC. Using reference TRBV2 and TRBJ1-2 for the parts outside the CDR3, the full variable domain is EPEVTQTPSHQVTQMGQEVILRCVPISNHLYFYWYRQILGQKVEFLVSFYNNEISEKSEIFDDQFSVERPDGSNFTLKIRSTKLEDSAMYFCASSDRADGSGYTFGSGTRLTVV.

This clonotype was seen many times. V and J are TRBV4-1 and TRBJ1-1; perhaps TRBD1 as D (5 bases). This CDR3 has 15 amino acids. V lost 1 base and J 1 base, leaving 10 bases between the germline ends. Germline V lookup: CDR1 MGHRA, CDR2 YSYEKL. CDR3 sequence reads: CASSQGVGTNTEAFF. The CDR3 bases are TGCGCCAGCAGCCAAGGTGTAGGGACGAACACTGAAGCTTTCTTT.

There are a few counts of this clonotype. This chain connects TRBV20-1 to TRBJ1-5; 10 positions match TRBD1. V dropped 5 bases and J dropped 0; count of bases not matched to a gene: 7. Germline CDR1 and CDR2: DFQATT and SNEGSKA (reference sequence). There are 16 residues in the CDR3. The CDR3 region has the DNA TGCAGTGCTCCAGATGGGACAGGGGATAGCAATCAGCCCCAGCATTTT. Translated: CSAPDGTGDSNQPQHF.

This clonotype was seen ten or more times. CDR3 protein: CASSLVGPRAETQYF. The CDR3 region has the DNA TGTGCCAGCAGCTTAGTTGGGCCAAGGGCAGAGACCCAGTACTTC. This chain links TRBV7-2 with TRBJ2-5; D remains ambiguous. The germline CDR1 and CDR2 sequences are SGHTA and FQGNSA. This CDR3 is built from 15 residues. The V end was cut by 1 base, the J end by 4 bases, with 13 bases between.

This clonotype was observed many times. This sequence joins TRBV19 and TRBJ2-1; no clear D gene. The CDR3 runs to 11 residues. Germline loops: CDR1 LNHDA, CDR2 SQIVND (reference sequence). Trimming pared 7 bases from V and 7 bases from J, leaving 8 bases between. For the CDR3, the DNA is TGTGCCAGTACCCACGGGAATGAGCAGTTCTTC. Amino acids: CASTHGNEQFF.